Following are 5 T cell receptor beta chains from one sample sequenced in a study of beta chain features in type 1 diabetes. Reverse transcribing all isolated RNA meant expressed TCRB transcripts were sequenced. Only in-frame clones appear in the TCRdb table, and some are missing; sequencing was by immunoSEQ multiplex PCR. The profile covers 250,000 to 350,000 clones, with over 12% appearing a single time and more than 0.015% taken by the ten largest. The study, taken as a whole, reports: Type 1 diabetes patients had TCRB CDR3s that were shorter (moderately but significantly so) in all four CD4+ subsets.

Their cognate antigens are unknown. Sample: naive CD4+ T cells from blood. The receptors were gathered from a man aged 18 to 29 with type 1 diabetes.

The genes are TRBV2 and TRBJ2-7, with 8 bases aligning to TRBD1. Trimming took 6 bases from V and 4 from J; bases not matched to a gene: 5. The CDR3 is 13 residues long. Germline CDR1 is SNHLY and CDR2 is FYNNEI. DNA for the CDR3: TGTGCCAGCAGCCGGGACAGGCGATACGAGCAGTACTTC. Translation gives CASSRDRRYEQYF. Complete variable domain (other parts from reference TRBV2 and TRBJ2-7): EPEVTQTPSHQVTQMGQEVILRCVPISNHLYFYWYRQILGQKVEFLVSFYNNEISEKSEIFDDQFSVERPDGSNFTLKIRSTKLEDSAMYFCASSRDRRYEQYFGPGTRLTVT.

This CDR3 is CASSFSLTAETQYF. CDR3 sequence (DNA): TGTGCCAGCAGCTTTTCCCTGACAGCGGAGACCCAGTACTTC. The J gene is TRBJ2-5, the V gene TRBV7-2; maybe TRBD1 (5 bases). Trimming left V 3 bases short and J 5 bases short, with 13 bases between. The germline V gene encodes CDR1 SGHTA and CDR2 FQGNSA. This CDR3 comprises 14 residues.

In this sample, this clone turned up a few times. The rearrangement links TRBV7-2 to TRBJ2-1; D ambiguous. V lost 4 bases to trimming and J lost 0 bases, with 7 bases between them. The CDR3 covers 14 residues. Germline CDR1 and CDR2: SGHTA and FQGNSA. CDR3 nucleotide sequence: TGTGCCAGCAGCTCGCTGAGCTCCTACAATGAGCAGTTCTTC. Encoded protein: CASSSLSSYNEQFF.

The chain employs TRBV6-1 and TRBJ1-1; 8 bases are a match to TRBD1. V dropped 2 bases and J dropped 1; count of bases not matched to a gene: 0. This CDR3 contains 14 residues. CDR1 is MNHNS and CDR2 is SASEGT in the germline V gene. The CDR3 sequence: CASSEQGANTEAFF. The CDR3 nucleotides are TGTGCCAGCAGTGAACAGGGGGCGAACACTGAAGCTTTCTTT.

Concerning this clone itself: Other nucleotide sequences in the sample specify the same CDR3. V and J are TRBV9 and TRBJ2-5, with D hard to call. The CDR3 spans 14 residues. Germline values: CDR1 SGDLS, CDR2 YYNGEE. V lost 0 bases, J lost 2 bases, and 8 bases lay in between. In DNA form, the CDR3 reads TGTGCCAGCAGCGTAGGCCAGATACAAGAGACCCAGTACTTC. Protein: CASSVGQIQETQYF.